This T cell receptor beta chain was captured by sequencing in a study of early T cells in non-severe SARS-CoV-2 infection (dated by TCRdb to about 2021). A note on the overall study: TCR sequencing used bulk RNA from unsorted whole blood, so alpha and beta chains could not be paired.

The CDR3 runs 13 amino acids, cysteine and phenylalanine included. The DNA shown is the 39-base CDR3, in frame from base 1. CDR1 and CDR2 are read off the germline V gene as MNHEY and SVGAGI. The germline V and J ends show losses of 3 bases and 4 bases respectively, and no gene match explains 0 bases of the junction. A case-control design nested within a healthcare worker cohort in London, UK, was used, with weekly nasopharyngeal swab PCR tests and blood sampling performed. Healthcare workers were enrolled in the week of the UK lockdown, from 23 to 31 March 2020, and were followed every week for up to roughly 15 weeks. Comment on this clonotype: Its antigen is currently not known. Base qualities are not provided; no much larger clone lies one nucleotide away.

Libraries came from 5' RACE. Sequencing was performed on a NextSeq 500. Unique molecular identifiers were attached to individual cDNA molecules in the TCR library protocol so that sequencing error and PCR bias could be corrected. TCR alpha and beta chains were both sequenced, and the abundances of alpha and beta sequences in each sample were closely correlated with each other. Concerning the study's data processing: Decombinator V4 was used to perform V gene, J gene and CDR3 annotation of TCR sequences. TCRs were defined as expanded if a significant change between any two time points was detected under a Poisson model with p below 0.0001. Abundances of TCRs were expressed as counts per million after normalisation to the total number of TCRs sequenced in each sample. MAIT TCRs were defined by TRAV1-2 paired with TRAJ12, TRAJ20 or TRAJ33, and iNKT TCRs by TRAV10 paired with TRAJ18. A search of VDJdb, accessed on 1 November 2021, was run for TCRs annotated to CMV, EBV and SARS-CoV-2, with TCRs annotated for multiple antigens excluded. The public sequencing data were trimmed at Q25 with fastp and processed into clonotypes with MiXCR by TCRdb, which kept only in-frame beta chains. All rows with the same CDR3 protein become a single entry with the most common DNA and genes. TCRdb, not the original authors, processed these V and J calls. Here the sample has 45,000 to 65,000 distinct CDR3 sequences; about 9.7% occur a single time. 4.2% of the sample is in the top ten clones.

What the research found in general, with its limitations: VDJdb matching was skewed toward anti-spike CD8 responses and likely underestimated virus-specific expansions, missing private and CD4 specificities.

The sequencing sample was made of whole blood. The sequence came from an adult who was a healthcare worker with PCR-confirmed SARS-CoV-2 infection or an uninfected control (not recorded which). The chain uses TRBV6-5 and TRBJ2-1; the central 7 bases match TRBD2. The CDR3 sequence is CASSYSGYNEQFF. The sequenced DNA is TGTGCCAGCAGTTATAGCGGGTACAATGAGCAGTTCTTC.